This TCR beta chain comes out of a study of blood T cell repertoires in COVID-19. Study details: PBMCs, B-cell-depleted T cells, or T cells provided the cDNA or gDNA that made up the material.

Original processing methods: Amplification with reference gene primers provided the estimates of nucleated cell counts. The protocol was immunoSEQ multiplex PCR, while the TCRdb copy is restricted to in-frame clones and leaves out a portion. From that table come the V and J calls and clone size; the DNA was used to work out D and trimming. The sample includes some 38,000 clones, approximately 74% of them seen just once. This CDR3 has 15 amino acids. V lost 2 bases and J 1 base, leaving 12 bases between the germline ends. Germline V gene data show CDR1 as MNHEY and CDR2 as SMNVEV (reference sequence).

The genes are TRBV27 and TRBJ2-7; D not certain. The sequence was obtained from a man aged 65 to 85 with COVID-19, enrolled during active disease. The sequencing sample was made of peripheral blood. The CDR3 DNA reads as TGTGCCAGCAGTTTACACGGCAGGTGGTCCTACGAGCAGTACTTC. Its translation is CASSLHGRWSYEQYF.